This TCR beta chain was obtained from a study of patients and donors after allogeneic stem cell transplantation. TCRdb reprocessed the RT-PCR reads via MiXCR and lists one record per CDR3 protein. Of 400,000 to 450,000 distinct CDR3 sequences listed, approximately 16% were seen once; the top ten hold less than 8%. This CDR3 region has 13 residues. Trimming took 1 base from V and 5 from J, leaving 8 bases between them. The germline gives CDR1 MGHRA, CDR2 YSYEKL. This clonotype was counted at least ten times. The TCR comes from a human donor who was either an allogeneic HSCT recipient or a stem cell or donor lymphocyte infusion donor (not recorded which). It is not recorded whose cells these are; they may come from a transplant donor. Sequencing used blood, either unsorted or a sorted T cell fraction (not recorded which). J is TRBJ2-5 and V is TRBV4-1; D is undetermined. The CDR3 loop is CASSQVVLETQYF. CDR3 coding DNA: TGCGCCAGCAGCCAAGTTGTCCTTGAGACCCAGTACTTC.